A single T cell receptor beta chain is shown here with its context. This entry is derived from a study of blood T cells in healthy people across ages. Study-wide context: Template switching caught about one barcoded beta molecule for each two T cells.

Through a sample-barcoded 5' primer and a J-beta primer mix, a second PCR was run for roughly 7 to 12 cycles. TCRdb fed the 5' RACE reads into MiXCR, producing one record per CDR3 protein. The sample lists around 800,000 distinct CDR3 sequences, around half seen once, with 40% to 50% in the top ten. Per germline, CDR1 LNHNV and CDR2 YYDKDF (reference sequence). Trimming removed 2 bases at V and 6 bases at J, with 14 bases between. This CDR3 is 15 amino acids long. This chain joins TRBV15 and TRBJ2-1; either TRBD1 or TRBD2 may fit D (7 bases each). This TCR derives from a man aged 80 or over in good health. Sequencing input: blood. Written as DNA, the CDR3 is TGTGCCACCAGCAGACCAGGGGGGGTCTCCAATGAGCAGTTCTTC. Its protein is CATSRPGGVSNEQFF.